Reported below is one T cell receptor beta chain. This sample is part of a study of control samples from healthy donors and cancer patients. Measured with immunoSEQ multiplex PCR; TCRdb has only the in-frame clones, and not every one. The data hold over 100,000 clones, with roughly nine tenths observed a single time. Germline lookup yields CDR1 KGHDR and CDR2 SFDVKD. The V and J ends lost 4 bases and 2 bases respectively, with 10 bases between them. The CDR3 runs to 14 residues. The sequencing sample was made of blood. The source of this sequence is a young woman in good health. The rearrangement links TRBV24-1 to TRBJ1-2, with D tentatively TRBD1 (6 bases). CDR3 DNA sequence: TGTGCCACCAGTGACGGGGGCGCCAACTATGGCTACACCTTC. Protein product: CATSDGGANYGYTF.